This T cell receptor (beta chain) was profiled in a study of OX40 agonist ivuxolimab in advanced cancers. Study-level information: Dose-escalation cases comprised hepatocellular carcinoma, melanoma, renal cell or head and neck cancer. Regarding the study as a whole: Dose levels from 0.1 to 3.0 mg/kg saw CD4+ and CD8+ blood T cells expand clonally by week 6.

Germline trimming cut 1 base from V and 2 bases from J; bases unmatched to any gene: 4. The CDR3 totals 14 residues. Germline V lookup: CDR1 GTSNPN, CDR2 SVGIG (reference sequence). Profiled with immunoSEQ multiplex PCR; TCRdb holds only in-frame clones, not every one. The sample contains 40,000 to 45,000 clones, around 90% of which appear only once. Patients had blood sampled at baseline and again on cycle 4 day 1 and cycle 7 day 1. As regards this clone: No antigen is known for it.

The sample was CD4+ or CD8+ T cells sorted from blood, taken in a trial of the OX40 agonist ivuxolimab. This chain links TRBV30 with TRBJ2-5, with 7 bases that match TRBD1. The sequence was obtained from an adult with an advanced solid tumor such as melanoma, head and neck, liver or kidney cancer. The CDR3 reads CAWSAEGAQETQYF. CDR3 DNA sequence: TGTGCCTGGAGTGCAGAGGGGGCACAAGAGACCCAGTACTTC.